Sequencing of this T cell receptor (beta chain) was carried out in a study of blood T cell repertoires in COVID-19. Seattle patients were enrolled while actively infected and followed longitudinally. With 2 bases removed from V and 7 bases from J, the gap between germline ends came to 11 bases. In germline, CDR1 is KGHSH, CDR2 LQKENI. CDR3 length equals 13 residues. Original methodology: By means of reference gene primer amplification, nucleated cell counts were estimated. TCRdb keeps only in-frame clones here, not all; method: immunoSEQ multiplex PCR. The DNA was the basis for D and trimming; V, J and clone size are from that table. The data contain about 38,000 clones, just under 75% of them seen just once; the ten biggest clones take up over 9.5%.

V and J are TRBV18 and TRBJ1-1; D gene unclear. Sequenced sample: peripheral blood. This TCR was sampled from a man aged 65-85 years with COVID-19, enrolled during active disease. For the CDR3, the DNA is TGTGCCAGCTCACCAAAAACCCGCGGTGAAGCTTTCTTT. Its protein product is CASSPKTRGEAFF.